This T cell receptor beta chain was profiled in a study of T cell responses to AZD1222 COVID-19 vaccine. With regard to this clone: What it recognizes is unknown.

J was trimmed by 2 bases and V by 4 bases; bases with no gene match: 6. CDR1 is SGHRS and CDR2 is YFSETQ in the germline V gene. The CDR3 has 15 residues. Some clones are missing from TCRdb's copy, which holds only in-frame ones; the method was immunoSEQ multiplex PCR. The sample carries approximately 130,000 clones, roughly 92% recorded once. Study results and caveats: Unmutated regions of variants are reportedly targeted by nearly half of spike-specific TCRs.

The sample consisted of peripheral blood, taken on day 0 of AZD1222 vaccination. This TCR was sampled from an adult in good health. The genes are TRBV5-1 and TRBJ2-3, with 8 bases fitting TRBD2. The CDR3 reads CASSPGGPATDTQYF. Here the CDR3 DNA reads TGCGCCAGCAGCCCGGGGGGGCCTGCCACAGATACGCAGTATTTT.